Given below is one T cell receptor (beta chain) in context. What it binds is unknown. The entry originates in a study of T cells in Graves' hyperthyroidism and ophthalmopathy. Whole-study findings and limits: Blood samples included most of the expanded thyroid clonotypes exceeding 0.001.

The V and J ends lost 6 bases and 0 bases, in that order; junction bases with no gene match: 6. The CDR3 loop spans 16 amino acids. Germline V lookup: CDR1 MNHEY, CDR2 SVGEGT. Template material for amplifying TCR beta CDR3 regions consisted of RNA transcripts. HTBI primers were employed in a first-round RT-PCR of the TCR CDR3. One entry per CDR3 protein, called by TCRdb with MiXCR from the multiplex PCR reads. This table has approximately 530,000 distinct CDR3 sequences, over 15% appearing once. Criteria for exclusion of patients were uncontrolled infection, other autoimmune disease, pregnancy or lactation.

This receptor was obtained from a woman between 18 and 29 years old with Graves' hyperthyroidism. Sequenced sample: blood. This sequence joins TRBV6-2 or TRBV6-3 and TRBJ2-7, with 12 bases fitting TRBD1. The DNA of the CDR3 is TGTGCCAGCAGGGGGGACAGGGGGCAACACTCCTACGAGCAGTACTTC. Its protein is CASRGDRGQHSYEQYF.